This TCR beta chain was captured by sequencing in a study of T cells after yellow fever vaccination. The study, taken as a whole, reports: Abundant clonotypes from the bulk population could have been carried over as contaminants into FACS-sorted repertoires.

Via MiXCR, TCRdb re-called the 5' RACE reads, giving one row per CDR3 protein. The table shows approximately 510,000 distinct CDR3 sequences, with just over 20% occurring only once. In this sample, this clonotype turned up many times. Its target is unknown. The CDR3 extends over 14 amino acids. V lost 4 bases and J lost 4; bases outside the gene matches: 6. Germline V gives CDR1 SGHRS, CDR2 YFSETQ. Sample: PBMCs, taken 21 days after the first yellow fever vaccination. The receptor comes from a man in his late teens or twenties who received the YFV17D yellow fever vaccine. The rearrangement uses TRBV5-1 and TRBJ2-5; 8 positions agree with TRBD1. CDR3 sequence reads: CASSGVGQGETQYF. Here the CDR3 DNA reads TGCGCCAGCAGCGGAGTAGGACAGGGAGAGACCCAGTACTTC. Using reference TRBV5-1 and TRBJ2-5 for the parts outside the CDR3, the full variable domain is KAGVTQTPRYLIKTRGQQVTLSCSPISGHRSVSWYQQTPGQGLQFLFEYFSETQRNKGNFPGRFSGRQFSNSRSEMNVSTLELGDSALYLCASSGVGQGETQYFGPGTRLLVL.